Listed here are 29 T cell receptor beta chains from one sample, sequenced in a study of shared clonotypes between healthy human individuals (dated by TCRdb to the early 2020s). Receptor libraries were prepared by the immunoSEQ multiplex PCR assay. In its TCRdb copy, this immuneACCESS table keeps in-frame sequences only and misses some clones. Where compared with another copy, unresolved V genes explain less than half of these, and the others have no known cause. Here the sample has roughly 2.1 million clones; about 93% occur a single time. Over 1.5% of the sample is held by the ten biggest clonotypes. CD8 naive samples were CD45RO-negative cells positively selected for CCR7, giving a CD45RA+CCR7+ population that excluded TemRA cells. The sample comprised naive CD8+ T cells from PBMCs. According to the study, the label for this sample's cell subset or site signals: CD45RA+CCR7+. The source of these receptors is a man younger than 35 in good health. Some clones in this sample may be carry-over from other donors' samples.

This sequence joins TRBV2 and TRBJ2-7, with 7 bases lining up with TRBD1. This CDR3 contains 14 residues. The junction had 2 bases not matched to a gene; V was cut back by 0 bases and J by 3 bases. Germline lookup yields CDR1 SNHLY and CDR2 FYNNEI. The CDR3 reads CASSEATGNYEQYF. CDR3 DNA: TGTGCCAGCAGTGAAGCGACAGGGAACTACGAGCAGTACTTC.

The rearrangement uses TRBV9 and TRBJ2-1; 10 nucleotides line up with TRBD1. CDR1 SGDLS and CDR2 YYNGEE come from the germline V gene. This CDR3 is 17 amino acids long. J was trimmed by 8 bases and V by 4 bases; bases with no gene match: 15. Here the CDR3 reads CASSPQGGDRGDDEQFF. DNA of the CDR3: TGTGCCAGCAGCCCCCAAGGGGGGGACAGGGGAGATGATGAGCAGTTCTTC. Based on the CDR3 plus reference TRBV9 and TRBJ2-1, the full variable domain is DSGVTQTPKHLITATGQRVTLRCSPRSGDLSVYWYQQSLDQGLQFLIQYYNGEERAKGNILERFSAQQFPDLHSELNLSSLELGDSALYFCASSPQGGDRGDDEQFFGPGTRLTVL.

V and J are TRBV28 and TRBJ1-2; no firm D call. This CDR3 has 11 amino acids. Germline V CDR1 and CDR2: MDHEN, SYDVKM. The V end lost 10 bases, the J end lost 5 bases, and 11 bases lay between the germline ends. CDR3 loop: CAIASPYGYTF. In DNA, the CDR3 is TGTGCCATCGCGAGTCCGTATGGCTACACCTTC.

This chain uses TRBV6-6 with TRBJ2-5; the D is unclear. Germline V gene lookup returns CDR1 MNHNY and CDR2 SVGAGI (reference sequence). The CDR3 covers 13 residues. Trimming removed 4 bases at V and 2 bases at J, with 8 bases between. DNA for the CDR3: TGTGCCAGCAGTTTCAGAGAACAAGAGACCCAGTACTTC. This gives the protein CASSFREQETQYF.

The sample holds one count of this clone. The V call is TRBV6-5, the J call TRBJ1-1; no clear D. Germline V CDR1 and CDR2: MNHEY, SVGAGI. This CDR3 has 13 residues. V gave up 5 bases and J gave up 4 bases, with 11 bases separating them. The CDR3, as DNA: TGTGCCAGCAGTCGCCCTACGGTCACTGAAGCTTTCTTT. Its translation: CASSRPTVTEAFF.

V gene TRBV18 combines with J gene TRBJ2-6, with a possible D match to TRBD1 (6 bases). The V and J ends lost 0 bases and 0 bases respectively, with 15 bases between them. CDR1 and CDR2 (germline): KGHSH, LQKENI. This CDR3 region has 19 residues. CDR3 residues: CASSPPDRTAHSGANVLTF. In DNA, the CDR3 is TGTGCCAGCTCACCACCTGACAGGACAGCCCACTCTGGGGCCAACGTCCTGACTTTC. The full variable domain, with the rest looked up from reference TRBV18 and TRBJ2-6, is NAGVMQNPRHLVRRRGQEARLRCSPMKGHSHVYWYRQLPEEGLKFMVYLQKENIIDESGMPKERFSAEFPKEGPSILRIQQVVRGDSAAYFCASSPPDRTAHSGANVLTFGAGSRLTVL.

The chain couples TRBV27 to TRBJ2-7, with 7 bases lining up with TRBD2. Germline-derived CDR1 and CDR2 are MNHEY and SMNVEV (reference sequence). V shed 8 bases, J shed 3 bases, and the junction held 7 bases outside the gene matches. The CDR3 is 13 residues long. For the CDR3, the DNA is TGTGCCAGCGGCGGGAGCGGATTCTACGAGCAGTACTTC. This codes for CASGGSGFYEQYF.

This chain uses TRBV28 with TRBJ2-5; 14 nucleotides align to TRBD2. CDR1 is MDHEN, CDR2 SYDVKM, per germline. This CDR3 comprises 16 residues. V was clipped by 6 bases and J by 4 bases; unmatched bases: 7. The CDR3 DNA reads as TGTGCCAGCAGCCCGGGACTAGCGGGAGTTTTAGAGACCCAGTACTTC. Protein: CASSPGLAGVLETQYF.

The chain recombines TRBV28 with TRBJ2-1; TRBD2 aligns across 7 bases. V shed 1 base, J shed 1 base, and the junction held 7 bases outside the gene matches. The CDR3 consists of 17 residues. The germline V gene encodes CDR1 MDHEN and CDR2 SYDVKM. CDR3 residues: CASSLSGQAGSYNEQFF. The CDR3 region has the DNA TGTGCCAGCAGTTTATCAGGGCAAGCGGGATCCTACAATGAGCAGTTCTTC.

The chain couples TRBV19 to TRBJ2-5, with 8 bases fitting TRBD2. This CDR3 region has 13 residues. The junction had 4 bases not matched to a gene; V was cut back by 9 bases and J by 1 base. CDR1 and CDR2 (germline): LNHDA, SQIVND (reference sequence). The CDR3 DNA reads as TGTGCCAGCGGGAGGGGGTCCCAAGAGACCCAGTACTTC. Amino acids: CASGRGSQETQYF.

The chain couples TRBV27 to TRBJ2-1; 9 bases are a match to TRBD2. This CDR3 is 17 amino acids long. CDR1 is MNHEY and CDR2 is SMNVEV in the germline V gene (reference sequence). The V gene end was trimmed by 2 bases and the J gene end by 0 bases; junction bases not matched to a gene: 5. The CDR3 DNA reads as TGTGCCAGCAGTTTAACTAGCGGGCGTCGCTCCTACAATGAGCAGTTCTTC. This codes for CASSLTSGRRSYNEQFF.

The V gene is TRBV5-1, the J gene TRBJ2-1; 15 nucleotides line up with TRBD2. The germline CDR1 and CDR2 sequences are SGHRS and YFSETQ. CDR3 length: 17 amino acids. V was clipped by 4 bases and J by 1 base; unmatched bases: 3. The CDR3 sequence is CASSRGLAGGSYNEQFF. CDR3 DNA sequence: TGCGCCAGCAGCCGGGGACTAGCGGGAGGATCCTACAATGAGCAGTTCTTC.

The chain combines TRBV27 with TRBJ2-1, with a tentative D call TRBD1 (5 bases). The CDR3 has 13 amino acids. Germline values: CDR1 MNHEY, CDR2 SMNVEV (reference sequence). The germline V and J ends were trimmed by 8 bases and 5 bases, with 13 bases remaining between them. The CDR3 DNA is TGTGCCAGCGGCAGGGTACGGGACAATGAGCAGTTCTTC. Translated: CASGRVRDNEQFF.

The V call is TRBV7-2, the J call TRBJ2-1, with TRBD2 as a possible D gene (6 bases). The germline V gene has CDR1 SGHTA and CDR2 FQGNSA. The CDR3 is 11 residues long. Trimming left V 7 bases short and J 8 bases short, with 9 bases between. CDR3 sequence: CASTGGDEQFF. The CDR3 nucleotides are TGTGCCAGCACCGGCGGGGATGAGCAGTTCTTC.

This clone has only one observation. The rearrangement joins TRBV5-1 to TRBJ2-7; 7 bases line up with TRBD2. CDR1 is SGHRS and CDR2 is YFSETQ in the germline V gene. The CDR3 consists of 14 residues. The V and J ends lost 2 bases and 4 bases, in that order; junction bases with no gene match: 6. In nucleotides, the CDR3 is TGCGCCAGCAGCTTATCGCGGACTAGATACGAGCAGTACTTC. Translated: CASSLSRTRYEQYF.

The gene calls are TRBV4-1 and TRBJ2-5; 9 bases are shared with TRBD2. The end of the DNA is better explained by TRBJ2-7, so the J call may be wrong. This CDR3 is 18 amino acids long. Germline CDR1 MGHRA, CDR2 YSYEKL. In DNA, the CDR3 is TGCGCCAGCAGCCAACCCCTGCGCGGGAGGGCCATCGGCAACGAGCAGTACTTC. It translates to CASSQPLRGRAIGNEQYF.

The chain combines TRBV27 with TRBJ1-5; no firm D call. Germline V lookup: CDR1 MNHEY, CDR2 SMNVEV (reference sequence). Trimming removed 3 bases from V and 3 bases from J, with 12 bases in between. CDR3 length: 15 residues. CDR3 sequence: CASSLVGSLNQPQHF. The CDR3 DNA reads as TGTGCCAGCAGTTTGGTAGGGTCTCTCAATCAGCCCCAGCATTTT.

J is TRBJ2-7 and V is TRBV27; TRBD2 agrees at 7 bases. The germline V gene has CDR1 MNHEY and CDR2 SMNVEV (reference sequence). The V gene end was trimmed by 2 bases and the J gene end by 7 bases; junction bases not matched to a gene: 8. This CDR3 is built from 14 residues. This CDR3 is CASSLRLAALEQYF. CDR3 bases: TGTGCCAGCAGTTTACGGCTAGCGGCCCTGGAGCAGTACTTC.

The chain links TRBV30 to TRBJ2-7; TRBD2 agrees at 16 bases. CDR1 and CDR2 (germline): GTSNPN, SVGIG (reference sequence). V shed 5 bases, J shed 3 bases, and the junction held 10 bases outside the gene matches. The CDR3 is made up of 17 amino acids. CDR3 nucleotide sequence: TGTGCCTGGGGACTCGGGACTAGCGGGAGGGCCGGCTACGAGCAGTACTTC. Encoded protein: CAWGLGTSGRAGYEQYF.

The chain has TRBV15 and TRBJ2-7; D may correspond to TRBD1 or TRBD2 (5 bases each). Germline CDR1 LNHNV, CDR2 YYDKDF (reference sequence). The CDR3 totals 14 residues. Trimming cost V 0 bases and J 5 bases, with 11 bases left between them. The CDR3 DNA reads as TGTGCCACCAGCAGAGATCAAGGGGACCACGAGCAGTACTTC. It translates to CATSRDQGDHEQYF. Variable domain in full (rest from reference TRBV15 and TRBJ2-7): DAMVIQNPRYQVTQFGKPVTLSCSQTLNHNVMYWYQQKSSQAPKLLFHYYDKDFNNEADTPDNFQSRRPNTSFCFLDIRSPGLGDTAMYLCATSRDQGDHEQYFGPGTRLTVT.

The rearrangement links TRBV15 to TRBJ1-2, with 8 bases aligning to TRBD1. Germline values: CDR1 LNHNV, CDR2 YYDKDF (reference sequence). Trimming at V came to 1 base and at J to 6 bases, leaving 10 bases not matched to a gene. This CDR3 is 16 amino acids long. CDR3 in DNA: TGTGCCACCAGCAGAGTTGCAGACAGGGGATACAATGGCTACACCTTC. It translates to CATSRVADRGYNGYTF. The full variable domain, completed using reference TRBV15 and TRBJ1-2, is DAMVIQNPRYQVTQFGKPVTLSCSQTLNHNVMYWYQQKSSQAPKLLFHYYDKDFNNEADTPDNFQSRRPNTSFCFLDIRSPGLGDTAMYLCATSRVADRGYNGYTFGSGTRLTVV.

J is TRBJ1-1 and V is TRBV13, with 8 bases matching TRBD1. This CDR3 is 14 amino acids long. Trimming at V came to 7 bases and at J to 6 bases, leaving 10 bases not matched to a gene. Germline V gene data show CDR1 as PRHDT and CDR2 as FYEKMQ (reference sequence). CDR3 DNA: TGTGCCAGCACCGCCGGGACAGGTCTTTCTGAAGCTTTCTTT. This sequence encodes CASTAGTGLSEAFF.

The chain combines TRBV28 with TRBJ2-2; no clear D. This CDR3 contains 14 residues. V gave up 5 bases and J gave up 1 base, with 8 bases separating them. Germline lookup yields CDR1 MDHEN and CDR2 SYDVKM. The CDR3: CASSVSRNTGELFF. In DNA, the CDR3 is TGTGCCAGCAGTGTCAGTCGGAACACCGGGGAGCTGTTTTTT.

A remark on this clone: An end of the junction does not agree with germline; a read error may underlie this. The J gene is TRBJ2-7, the V gene TRBV7-9; 8 positions agree with TRBD1. The CDR3 has 11 residues. In germline, CDR1 is SEHNR, CDR2 FQNEAQ (reference sequence). This CDR3 reads CASSDSGQARF. The CDR3 DNA follows: TGTGCCAGCAGCGATTCGGGACAGGCGAGATTC.

This clone was seen more than once but under ten times. The gene calls are TRBV19 and TRBJ1-1, with D unresolved. Germline V gene lookup returns CDR1 LNHDA and CDR2 SQIVND (reference sequence). V gave up 3 bases and J gave up 0 bases, with 11 bases separating them. The CDR3 loop spans 15 amino acids. CDR3 sequence: CASSMARSMNTEAFF. The CDR3 DNA follows: TGTGCCAGTAGTATGGCCAGATCCATGAACACTGAAGCTTTCTTT.

The gene calls are TRBV27 and TRBJ1-1; D remains ambiguous. The CDR3 runs to 14 residues. The germline CDR1 and CDR2 sequences are MNHEY and SMNVEV (reference sequence). V was clipped by 5 bases and J by 3 bases, with 13 bases between them. The CDR3 reads CASSGGTPYTEAFF. DNA for the CDR3: TGTGCCAGCAGTGGAGGAACTCCTTACACTGAAGCTTTCTTT.

This rearrangement joins TRBV6-1 to TRBJ2-7; D perhaps matches TRBD2 (5 bases). This CDR3 has 15 residues. Trimming shortened V by 2 bases and J by 2 bases, and 13 bases separated the two germline ends. The germline V gene encodes CDR1 MNHNS and CDR2 SASEGT. CDR3 sequence reads: CASSEIWTGTYEQYF. CDR3 nucleotide sequence: TGTGCCAGCAGTGAAATTTGGACGGGAACCTACGAGCAGTACTTC.

The chain joins TRBV2 to TRBJ2-7; 9 nucleotides line up with TRBD1. The CDR3 sequence is 15 residues long. The J segment lost 4 bases and the V segment lost 5 bases, leaving 9 bases of the junction unmatched. CDR1 and CDR2 from the germline V gene are SNHLY and FYNNEI. The CDR3: CASSNRDRDFYEQYF. DNA of the CDR3: TGTGCCAGCAGTAACCGGGACAGGGATTTTTACGAGCAGTACTTC.

The V gene is TRBV19, the J gene TRBJ2-1, with D tentatively TRBD2 (5 bases). Germline V CDR1 and CDR2: LNHDA, SQIVND (reference sequence). The CDR3 is made up of 12 amino acids. V lost 6 bases and J lost 3, with 6 bases in between. CDR3 loop: CASSGNYNEQFF. The CDR3 DNA reads TGTGCCAGTAGCGGGAACTACAATGAGCAGTTCTTC.